The sequence of this TCR beta chain was determined in a study of identical twins. Study-wide results and caveats: Sharing of beta out-of-frame sequences by twins showed a weaker excess.

It was template switching that added a universal primer site, and there were unique molecular identifiers on the cDNA. TCRdb re-derived calls from the 5' RACE reads in MiXCR, one entry per CDR3 protein. The repertoire holds 500,000 to 650,000 distinct CDR3 sequences, with under 25% as singletons. Points on this clonotype: Its antigen is unidentified.

Germline V CDR1 and CDR2: MGHRA, YSYEKL. This CDR3 has 24 amino acids. Unmatched junction bases numbered 18, after V lost 1 base and J lost 1 base. The same sample was also used in a study of yellow fever vaccine responses in identical twins.

The TCR comes from a woman aged 18 to 35 in good health. The chain joins TRBV4-1 to TRBJ2-6; 14 nucleotides match TRBD2. The material sequenced was CD4+ T cells sorted from blood. The CDR3 here is CASSQVHLPKTSGRAGSGANVLTF. The DNA of the CDR3 is TGCGCCAGCAGCCAAGTTCACCTCCCTAAGACTAGCGGGAGGGCCGGATCTGGGGCCAACGTCCTGACTTTC.